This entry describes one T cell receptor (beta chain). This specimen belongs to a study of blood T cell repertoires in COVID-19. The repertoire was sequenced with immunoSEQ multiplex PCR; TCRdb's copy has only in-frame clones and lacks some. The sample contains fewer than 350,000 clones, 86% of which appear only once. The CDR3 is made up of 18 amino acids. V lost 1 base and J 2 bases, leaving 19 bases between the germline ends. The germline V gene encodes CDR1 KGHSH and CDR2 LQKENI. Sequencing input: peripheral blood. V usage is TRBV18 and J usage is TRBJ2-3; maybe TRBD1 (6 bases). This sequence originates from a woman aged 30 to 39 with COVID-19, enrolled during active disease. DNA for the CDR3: TGTGCCAGCTCACCACGCGTAAGACCTACAGGGAACACAGATACGCAGTATTTT. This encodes CASSPRVRPTGNTDTQYF.